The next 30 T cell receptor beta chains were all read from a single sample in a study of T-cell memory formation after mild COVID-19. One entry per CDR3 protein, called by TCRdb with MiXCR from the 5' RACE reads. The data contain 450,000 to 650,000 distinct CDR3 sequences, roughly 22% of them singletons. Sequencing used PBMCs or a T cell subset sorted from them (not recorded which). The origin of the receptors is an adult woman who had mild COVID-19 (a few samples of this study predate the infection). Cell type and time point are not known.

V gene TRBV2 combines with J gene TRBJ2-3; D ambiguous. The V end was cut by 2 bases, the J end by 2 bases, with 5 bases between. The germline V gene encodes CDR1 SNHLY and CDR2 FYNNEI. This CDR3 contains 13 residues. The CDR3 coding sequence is TGTGCCAGCAGTGAAACTAACACAGATACGCAGTATTTT. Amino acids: CASSETNTDTQYF.

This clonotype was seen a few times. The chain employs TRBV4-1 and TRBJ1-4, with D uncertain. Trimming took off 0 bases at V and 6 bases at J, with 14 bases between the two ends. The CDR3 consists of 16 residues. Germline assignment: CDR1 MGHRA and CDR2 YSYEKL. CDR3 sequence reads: CASSQERRRVDEKLFF. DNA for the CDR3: TGCGCCAGCAGCCAAGAACGGCGAAGGGTGGATGAAAAACTGTTTTTT.

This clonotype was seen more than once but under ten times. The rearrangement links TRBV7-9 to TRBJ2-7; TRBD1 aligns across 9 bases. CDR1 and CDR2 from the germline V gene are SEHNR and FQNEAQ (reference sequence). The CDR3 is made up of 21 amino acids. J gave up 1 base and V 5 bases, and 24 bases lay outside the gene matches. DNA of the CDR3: TGTGCCAGCAGCCCGCCCATTCGGGACAGGGTAGGGAGGGAAGGGTCCTACGAGCAGTACTTC. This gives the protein CASSPPIRDRVGREGSYEQYF.

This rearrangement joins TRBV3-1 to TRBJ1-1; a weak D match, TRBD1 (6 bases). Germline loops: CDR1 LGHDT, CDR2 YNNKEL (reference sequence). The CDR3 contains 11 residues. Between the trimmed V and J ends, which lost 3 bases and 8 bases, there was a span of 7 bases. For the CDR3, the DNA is TGTGCCAGCAGCCACGGACAGGAAGCTTTCTTT. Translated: CASSHGQEAFF. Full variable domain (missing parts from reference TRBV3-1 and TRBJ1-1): DTAVSQTPKYLVTQMGNDKSIKCEQNLGHDTMYWYKQDSKKFLKIMFSYNNKELIINETVPNRFSPKSPDKAHLNLHINSLELGDSAVYFCASSHGQEAFFGQGTRLTVV.

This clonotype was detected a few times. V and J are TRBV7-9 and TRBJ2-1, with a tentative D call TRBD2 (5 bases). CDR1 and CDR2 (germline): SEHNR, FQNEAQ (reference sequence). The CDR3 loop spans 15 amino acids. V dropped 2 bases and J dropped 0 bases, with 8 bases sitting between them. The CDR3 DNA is TGTGCCAGCAGCTTACTGGGAGACTCCTACAATGAGCAGTTCTTC. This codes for CASSLLGDSYNEQFF.

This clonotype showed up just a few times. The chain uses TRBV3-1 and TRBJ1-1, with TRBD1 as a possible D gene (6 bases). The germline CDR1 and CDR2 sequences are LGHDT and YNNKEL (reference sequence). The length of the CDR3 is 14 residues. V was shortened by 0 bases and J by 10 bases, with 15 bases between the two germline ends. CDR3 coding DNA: TGTGCCAGCAGCCAAGATTCGGGGGGGCGCAGAGCTTTCTTT. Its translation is CASSQDSGGRRAFF.

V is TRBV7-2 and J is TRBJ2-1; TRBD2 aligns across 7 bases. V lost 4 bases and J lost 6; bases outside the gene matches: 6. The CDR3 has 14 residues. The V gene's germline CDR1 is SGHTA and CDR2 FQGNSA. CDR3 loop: CASSSLGRSNEQFF. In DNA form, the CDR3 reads TGTGCCAGCAGCTCTCTCGGGAGGAGCAATGAGCAGTTCTTC.

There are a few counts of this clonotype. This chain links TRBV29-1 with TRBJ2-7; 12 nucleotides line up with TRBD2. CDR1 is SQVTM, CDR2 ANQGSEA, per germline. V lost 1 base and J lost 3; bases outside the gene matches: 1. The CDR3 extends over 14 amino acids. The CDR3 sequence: CSVEGLAGDYEQYF. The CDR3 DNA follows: TGCAGCGTTGAAGGACTAGCGGGGGACTACGAGCAGTACTTC.

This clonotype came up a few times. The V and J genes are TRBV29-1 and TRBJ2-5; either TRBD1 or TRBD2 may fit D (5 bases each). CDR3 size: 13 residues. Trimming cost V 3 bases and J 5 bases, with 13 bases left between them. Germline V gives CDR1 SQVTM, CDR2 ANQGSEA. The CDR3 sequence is CSVEGPRLETQYF. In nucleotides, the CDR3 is TGCAGCGTTGAGGGACCGCGACTGGAGACCCAGTACTTC.

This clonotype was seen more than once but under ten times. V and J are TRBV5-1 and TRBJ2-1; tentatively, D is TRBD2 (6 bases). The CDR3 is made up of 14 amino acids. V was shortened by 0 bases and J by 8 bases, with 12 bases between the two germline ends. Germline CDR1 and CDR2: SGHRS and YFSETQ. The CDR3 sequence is CASSLGTGEDEQFF. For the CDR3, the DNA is TGCGCCAGCAGCTTGGGTACGGGGGAGGATGAGCAGTTCTTC. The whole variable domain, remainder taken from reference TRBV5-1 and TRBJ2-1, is KAGVTQTPRYLIKTRGQQVTLSCSPISGHRSVSWYQQTPGQGLQFLFEYFSETQRNKGNFPGRFSGRQFSNSRSEMNVSTLELGDSALYLCASSLGTGEDEQFFGPGTRLTVL.

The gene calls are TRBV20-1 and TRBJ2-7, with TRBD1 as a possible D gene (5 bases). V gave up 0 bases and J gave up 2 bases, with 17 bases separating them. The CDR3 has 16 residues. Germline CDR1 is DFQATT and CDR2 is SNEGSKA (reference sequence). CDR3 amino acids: CSARDPQAGLAYEQYF. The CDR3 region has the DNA TGCAGTGCTAGAGATCCCCAGGCAGGGTTGGCCTACGAGCAGTACTTC.

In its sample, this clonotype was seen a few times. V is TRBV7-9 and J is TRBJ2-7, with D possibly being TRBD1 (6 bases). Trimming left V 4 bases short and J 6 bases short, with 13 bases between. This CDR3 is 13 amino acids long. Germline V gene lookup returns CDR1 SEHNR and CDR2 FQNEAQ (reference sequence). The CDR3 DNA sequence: TGTGCCAGCAGCTGGACAGATGTGGGCGAGCAGTACTTC. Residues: CASSWTDVGEQYF.

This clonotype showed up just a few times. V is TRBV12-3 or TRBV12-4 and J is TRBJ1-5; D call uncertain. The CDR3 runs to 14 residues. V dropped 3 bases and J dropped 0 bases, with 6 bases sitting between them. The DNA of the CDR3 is TGTGCCAGCAGTTTGTCGGATAGCAATCAGCCCCAGCATTTT. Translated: CASSLSDSNQPQHF.

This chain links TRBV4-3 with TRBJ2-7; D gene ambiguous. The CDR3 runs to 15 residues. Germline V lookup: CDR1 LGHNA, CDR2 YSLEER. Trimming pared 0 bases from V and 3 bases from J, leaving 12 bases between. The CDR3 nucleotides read TGCGCCAGCAGCCAAGAATCTCTAGGAATCTACGAGCAGTACTTC. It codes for CASSQESLGIYEQYF.

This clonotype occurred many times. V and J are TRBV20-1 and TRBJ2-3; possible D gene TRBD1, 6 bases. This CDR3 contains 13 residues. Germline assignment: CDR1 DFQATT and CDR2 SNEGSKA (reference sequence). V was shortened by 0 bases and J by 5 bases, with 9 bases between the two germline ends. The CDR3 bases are TGCAGTGCTAGAGACCCCAGGGGAGATACGCAGTATTTT. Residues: CSARDPRGDTQYF.

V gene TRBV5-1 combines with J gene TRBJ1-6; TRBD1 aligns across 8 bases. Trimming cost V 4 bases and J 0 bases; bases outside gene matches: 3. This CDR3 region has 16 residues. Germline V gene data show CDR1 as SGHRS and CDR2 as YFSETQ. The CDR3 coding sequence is TGCGCCAGCAGCCAAGGGACAGGCTCCTATAATTCACCCCTCCACTTT. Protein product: CASSQGTGSYNSPLHF.

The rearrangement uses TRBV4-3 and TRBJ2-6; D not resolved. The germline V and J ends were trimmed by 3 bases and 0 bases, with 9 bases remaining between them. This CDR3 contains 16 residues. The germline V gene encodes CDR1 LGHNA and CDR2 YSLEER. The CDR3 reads CASSHILYSGANVLTF. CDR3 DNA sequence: TGCGCCAGCAGCCACATACTATACTCTGGGGCCAACGTCCTGACTTTC.

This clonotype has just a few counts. In nucleotides, the CDR3 is TGTGCCACCAGCAGAGATCCCCCAGGGAGGGAATCTCAACTCACAGATACGCAGTATTTT. Its translation is CATSRDPPGRESQLTDTQYF. The chain is built from TRBV15 and TRBJ2-3; 7 bases align to TRBD2. Germline V CDR1 and CDR2: LNHNV, YYDKDF (reference sequence). The V gene end was trimmed by 0 bases and the J gene end by 2 bases; junction bases not matched to a gene: 17. This CDR3 contains 20 residues.

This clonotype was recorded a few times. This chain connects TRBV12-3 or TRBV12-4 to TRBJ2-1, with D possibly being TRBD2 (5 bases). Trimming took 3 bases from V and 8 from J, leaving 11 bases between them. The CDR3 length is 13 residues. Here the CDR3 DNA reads TGTGCCAGCAGTTTGGGGAGTACCGATGAGCAGTTCTTC. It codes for CASSLGSTDEQFF.

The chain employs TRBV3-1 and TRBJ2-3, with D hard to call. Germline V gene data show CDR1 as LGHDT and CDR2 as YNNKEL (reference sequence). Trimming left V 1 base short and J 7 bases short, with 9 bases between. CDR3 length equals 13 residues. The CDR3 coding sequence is TGTGCCAGCAGCCAAGGTGACGCCTATACGCAGTATTTT. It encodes CASSQGDAYTQYF.

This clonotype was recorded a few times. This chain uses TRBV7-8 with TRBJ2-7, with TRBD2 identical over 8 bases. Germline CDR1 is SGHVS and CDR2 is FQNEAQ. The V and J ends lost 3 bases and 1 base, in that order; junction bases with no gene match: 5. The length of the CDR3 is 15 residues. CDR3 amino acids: CASSFSSGRSYEQYF. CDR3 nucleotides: TGTGCCAGCAGCTTCTCTAGCGGGCGATCCTACGAGCAGTACTTC.

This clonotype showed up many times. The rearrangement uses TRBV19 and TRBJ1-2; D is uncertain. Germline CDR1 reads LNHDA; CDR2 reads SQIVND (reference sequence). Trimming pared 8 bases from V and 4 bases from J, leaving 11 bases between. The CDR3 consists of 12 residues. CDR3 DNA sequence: TGTGCCAGTTCGAGCCCCGGCTATGGCTACACCTTC. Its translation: CASSSPGYGYTF.

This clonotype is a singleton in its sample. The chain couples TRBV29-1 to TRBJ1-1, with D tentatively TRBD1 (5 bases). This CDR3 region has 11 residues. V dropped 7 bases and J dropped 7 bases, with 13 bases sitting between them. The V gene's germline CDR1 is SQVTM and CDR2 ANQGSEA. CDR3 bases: TGCAGCGGGGGAGGGGAGGGTGAAGCTTTCTTT. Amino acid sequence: CSGGGEGEAFF. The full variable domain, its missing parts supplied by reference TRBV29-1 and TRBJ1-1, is SAVISQKPSRDICQRGTSLTIQCQVDSQVTMMFWYRQQPGQSLTLIATANQGSEATYESGFVIDKFPISRPNLTFSTLTVSNMSPEDSSIYLCSGGGEGEAFFGQGTRLTVV.

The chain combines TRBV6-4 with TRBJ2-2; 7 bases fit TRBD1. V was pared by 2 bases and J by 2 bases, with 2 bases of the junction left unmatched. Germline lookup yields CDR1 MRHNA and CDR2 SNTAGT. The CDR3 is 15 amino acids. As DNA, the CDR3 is TGTGCCAGCAGTGACAGGGGGCATAACACCGGGGAGCTGTTTTTT. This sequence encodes CASSDRGHNTGELFF.

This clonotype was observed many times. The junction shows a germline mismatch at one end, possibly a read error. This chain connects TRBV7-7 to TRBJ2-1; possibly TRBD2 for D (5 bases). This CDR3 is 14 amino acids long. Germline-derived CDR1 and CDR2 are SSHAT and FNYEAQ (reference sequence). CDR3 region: CASSLARTPNEQFF. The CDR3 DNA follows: TGTGCTAGCAGCTTAGCAAGGACTCCAAATGAGCAGTTCTTC.

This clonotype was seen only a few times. CDR3 in amino acids: CASRQKAGGLNEQFF. The CDR3 nucleotides read TGTGCCAGCAGACAGAAAGCGGGGGGCCTCAATGAGCAGTTCTTC. The chain is built from TRBV7-6 and TRBJ2-1; 9 positions match TRBD2. V shed 6 bases and J 6 bases; nucleotides not matched to a gene: 9. CDR3 length: 15 residues. Germline assignment: CDR1 SGHVS and CDR2 FNYEAQ.

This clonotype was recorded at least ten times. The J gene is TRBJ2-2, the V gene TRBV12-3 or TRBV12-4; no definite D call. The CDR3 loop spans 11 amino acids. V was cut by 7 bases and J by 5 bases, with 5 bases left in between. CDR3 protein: CASTLTGELFF. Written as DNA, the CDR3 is TGTGCCAGCACCCTAACCGGGGAGCTGTTTTTT.

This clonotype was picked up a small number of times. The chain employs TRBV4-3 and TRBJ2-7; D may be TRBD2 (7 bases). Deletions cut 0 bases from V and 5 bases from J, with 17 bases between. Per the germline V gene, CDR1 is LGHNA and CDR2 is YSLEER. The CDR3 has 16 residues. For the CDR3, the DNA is TGCGCCAGCAGCCAAGAGCGGGCGGGGGCGGTCCACGAGCAGTACTTC. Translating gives CASSQERAGAVHEQYF.

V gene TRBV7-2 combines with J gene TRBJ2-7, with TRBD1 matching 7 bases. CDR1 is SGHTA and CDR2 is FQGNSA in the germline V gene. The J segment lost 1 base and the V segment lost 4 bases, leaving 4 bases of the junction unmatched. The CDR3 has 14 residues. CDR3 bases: TGTGCCAGCAGCTCAATGGACAGGTCCTACGAGCAGTACTTC. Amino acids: CASSSMDRSYEQYF.

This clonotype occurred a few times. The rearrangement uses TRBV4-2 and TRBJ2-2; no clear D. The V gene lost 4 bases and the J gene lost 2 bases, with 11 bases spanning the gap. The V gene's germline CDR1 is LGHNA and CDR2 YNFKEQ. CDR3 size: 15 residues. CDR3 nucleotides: TGTGCCAGCAGCCCAGCTCAGAGCAACACCGGGGAGCTGTTTTTT. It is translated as CASSPAQSNTGELFF.